The sequence of this T cell receptor beta chain was determined in a study of tumor-infiltrating lymphocytes in primary liver carcinoma. The germline V gene has CDR1 ENHRY and CDR2 SYGVKD. CDR3 length equals 12 residues. Blood RNA came from unsorted whole blood; germline DNA was also extracted. The investigators made TCR beta cDNA from around 540 ng total RNA, using a constant-region primer. Construction of TCR beta libraries relied on three successive nested multiplex PCR rounds employing slightly modified ARM-PCR. Use of TRBV1-TRBV30 forward primers with a C-beta reverse primer characterized the first two PCR rounds, which lasted around 9 cycles each. TCRdb passed the multiplex PCR reads through MiXCR, listing each CDR3 protein once. The table includes approximately 330,000 distinct CDR3 sequences, 65% detected once. A note on this clonotype: At one end the junction does not follow the germline gene, possibly because of a read error.

The specimen was peripheral blood. The clonotype was recovered from a man aged 35 to 55 with primary liver carcinoma and hepatitis B virus infection. The chain uses TRBV10-3 and TRBJ2-2; D assignment may be TRBD1 or TRBD2 (5 bases each). The CDR3 DNA reads as TGTGCCATAGACCTAGGGGCCGGGGAGCCGTTTTTT. The encoded protein is CAIDLGAGEPFF.